This record covers a single T cell receptor beta chain. An end of the junction differs from the germline gene, which may be a read error. CDR3 length equals 17 residues. CDR1 and CDR2 from the germline V gene are SGHRS and YFSETQ. This specimen belongs to a study of blood T cells in healthy people across ages. Combining a sample-barcoded 5' primer with a J-beta primer mix, a second PCR ran for roughly 7 to 11 cycles. TCRdb fed the 5' RACE reads into MiXCR, producing one record per CDR3 protein. The sample carries about 580,000 distinct CDR3 sequences, under 55% recorded once. This clonotype was sampled from an elderly man in good health. The chain employs TRBV5-1 and TRBJ2-3; 9 nucleotides align to TRBD2. The source material was blood. The CDR3 DNA reads TGCGCCAGCAGCTGGGACTTTAGCGGGAGAAACACAGATACGCGGTATTTT. As protein: CASSWDFSGRNTDTRYF.